These 2 T cell receptor beta chains share one sample of origin, sequenced in a study of long-term antiretroviral therapy in people with HIV. Researchers ran immunoSEQ v3.0 at survey level. Only in-frame clones appear in the TCRdb table, and some are missing; sequencing was by immunoSEQ multiplex PCR. The sample carries some 31,000 clones, approximately 97% recorded once. Sequences were derived from unsorted PBMCs, sampled 6.9 years after starting antiretroviral therapy. The receptors were sampled from a man under 40 with HIV.

The rearrangement uses TRBV19 and TRBJ2-2; D is possibly TRBD1 or TRBD2 (7 bases each). Germline CDR1 reads LNHDA; CDR2 reads SQIVND (reference sequence). Trimming removed 6 bases at V and 4 bases at J, with 24 bases between. CDR3 length: 18 amino acids. The DNA for the CDR3 is TGTGCCAGTAGCAATCCTCAGGGGGGGAGGTCGGGCACCGGGGAGCTGTTTTTT. It yields the protein CASSNPQGGRSGTGELFF.

This clone showed up just once. The V and J genes are TRBV7-9 and TRBJ2-3; D is unclear. The CDR3 is made up of 14 amino acids. Between the trimmed V and J ends, which lost 5 bases and 0 bases, there was a span of 9 bases. CDR1 and CDR2 (germline): SEHNR, FQNEAQ (reference sequence). CDR3 in amino acids: CASSPGPSTDTQYF. DNA of the CDR3: TGTGCCAGCAGCCCCGGACCTAGCACAGATACGCAGTATTTT.